The 9 T cell receptor beta chains presented below share a single source sample, sequenced in a study of blood T cell repertoires in COVID-19. The data were produced by immunoSEQ multiplex PCR, yet TCRdb's version contains in-frame clones alone and is incomplete. The sample includes roughly 88,000 clones, 75% to 95% of them seen just once. Material: peripheral blood. The receptor source for this set is a woman aged 45-60 years in a cohort sampled during active COVID-19.

The chain carries TRBV3-1 (or the pseudogene TRBV3-2) and TRBJ2-3; TRBD2 matches 8 bases. The CDR3 is made up of 18 amino acids. Germline V CDR1 and CDR2: LGHDT, YNNKEL (reference sequence). The V segment lost 4 bases and the J segment 2 bases; nucleotides outside the gene matches: 14. The DNA of the CDR3 is TGTGCCAGCAGCCGAGGGTTAGCGGGAACTCGTTCCACAGATACGCAGTATTTT. This encodes CASSRGLAGTRSTDTQYF.

V is TRBV10-2 and J is TRBJ1-2; D call uncertain. The germline V and J ends were trimmed by 2 bases and 5 bases, with 21 bases remaining between them. The CDR3 is made up of 17 amino acids. Germline V gene lookup returns CDR1 WSHSY and CDR2 SAAADI. CDR3 sequence reads: CASSEGSGLRVKYGYTF. In DNA, the CDR3 is TGCGCCAGCAGTGAGGGCTCCGGGTTAAGAGTTAAATATGGCTACACCTTC.

J is TRBJ2-1 and V is TRBV7-2, with 8 bases matching TRBD1. The length of the CDR3 is 16 residues. CDR1 is SGHTA, CDR2 FQGNSA, per germline. Germline trimming cut 5 bases from V and 8 bases from J; bases unmatched to any gene: 14. The CDR3 is CASSHSVDRDFDEQFF. DNA for the CDR3: TGTGCCAGCAGCCACTCCGTGGACAGGGATTTTGATGAGCAGTTCTTC.

This clone was picked up a small number of times. This chain links TRBV28 with TRBJ2-7; D gene uncertain. Per germline, CDR1 MDHEN and CDR2 SYDVKM. This CDR3 is built from 11 residues. V was shortened by 4 bases and J by 3 bases, with 4 bases between the two germline ends. The CDR3 DNA reads as TGTGCCAGCAGTTCGTTCTACGAGCAGTACTTC. Amino acid sequence: CASSSFYEQYF.

The rearrangement links TRBV5-4 to TRBJ2-5, with TRBD1 matching 9 bases. The CDR3 consists of 14 residues. CDR1 and CDR2 from the germline V gene are SGHNT and YYREEE (reference sequence). With 5 bases clipped from V and 5 bases from J, the junction kept 7 bases outside the gene matches. The CDR3 sequence: CASSITGGGETQYF. The DNA of the CDR3 is TGTGCCAGCAGTATTACAGGGGGCGGTGAGACCCAGTACTTC.

For the CDR3, the DNA is TGCGCCAGCAGCCAAGAATTAGGGGGGAACACTGAAGCTTTCTTT. This gives the protein CASSQELGGNTEAFF. The genes are TRBV4-1 and TRBJ1-1, with D perhaps matching TRBD1 (6 bases). Trimming pared 0 bases from V and 1 base from J, leaving 9 bases between. Germline CDR1 MGHRA, CDR2 YSYEKL. This CDR3 region has 15 residues.

V gene TRBV9 combines with J gene TRBJ2-1; 7 nucleotides match TRBD2. The J segment lost 5 bases and the V segment lost 3 bases, leaving 8 bases of the junction unmatched. This CDR3 contains 15 residues. Germline lookup yields CDR1 SGDLS and CDR2 YYNGEE. CDR3 sequence reads: CASSASGAGNNEQFF. In nucleotides, the CDR3 is TGTGCCAGCAGCGCTAGCGGCGCTGGGAACAATGAGCAGTTCTTC.

This chain joins TRBV29-1 and TRBJ2-2; tentative D call: TRBD1 (5 bases). The CDR3 covers 13 residues. Trimming pared 4 bases from V and 6 bases from J, leaving 12 bases between. Germline V gene sequence: CDR1 SQVTM, CDR2 ANQGSEA. The CDR3 here is CSVARGRAGELFF. CDR3 bases: TGCAGCGTTGCTAGGGGCAGGGCCGGGGAGCTGTTTTTT.

This clone was detected only once. The chain carries TRBV6-5 and TRBJ2-2; 9 bases are a match to TRBD2. Looked up from germline, CDR1 is MNHEY and CDR2 is SVGAGI. Losses at the gene ends were 0 bases for V and 9 bases for J; bases not matched to a gene: 8. The CDR3 is made up of 16 amino acids. The CDR3 spells CASSYSTASGNRELFF. The DNA for the CDR3 is TGTGCCAGCAGTTACTCGACGGCTAGCGGGAATAGGGAGCTGTTTTTT.